Below are 2 T cell receptor beta chains sequenced from a single sample in a study of TIL therapy for anti-PD-1-resistant metastatic lung cancer. Sequencing used immunoSEQ v3. The table came from immunoSEQ multiplex PCR; TCRdb's copy has only in-frame clones and leaves some out. The sample yields more than 50,000 clones, 87% seen once. This sample's time point: pre-treatment sample, taken before nivolumab and TIL therapy. This sample comprised blood, obtained at baseline. These receptors were obtained from a person aged 25-80 years with non-small cell lung cancer.

V usage is TRBV6-1 and J usage is TRBJ1-5; TRBD1 might be the D (5 bases). This CDR3 is 16 amino acids long. Trimming left V 3 bases short and J 3 bases short, with 15 bases between. From germline, CDR1 is MNHNS and CDR2 SASEGT. The CDR3 loop is CASSERGFGSNQPQHF. The CDR3 DNA sequence: TGTGCCAGCAGTGAGAGGGGCTTTGGGTCCAATCAGCCCCAGCATTTT.

The chain employs TRBV19 and TRBJ1-1, with 8 bases aligning to TRBD1. This CDR3 is built from 13 residues. The germline gives CDR1 LNHDA, CDR2 SQIVND (reference sequence). J was trimmed by 4 bases and V by 7 bases; bases with no gene match: 5. CDR3 DNA sequence: TGTGCCAGTAAGGCAGGGGGCATCACTGAAGCTTTCTTT. It specifies CASKAGGITEAFF.